Each of the 12 T cell receptor beta chains below was sequenced from the same sample in a study of cytomegalovirus exposure and HLA in healthy donors. The repertoire was sequenced with immunoSEQ multiplex PCR; TCRdb's copy has only in-frame clones and lacks some. This table holds approximately 150,000 clones, roughly nine tenths found once. Source material: PBMCs. These receptors all come from a man younger than 30 in good health and CMV-seronegative.

The chain uses TRBV11-1 and TRBJ1-1; 9 nucleotides align to TRBD1. Germline V gene data show CDR1 as SGHAT and CDR2 as FQDESV (reference sequence). This CDR3 spans 16 amino acids. V was clipped by 3 bases and J by 1 base; unmatched bases: 6. The CDR3 reads CASSFPGTGPNTEAFF. As DNA, the CDR3 is TGTGCCAGCAGCTTTCCAGGGACAGGGCCGAACACTGAAGCTTTCTTT.

V gene TRBV7-9 combines with J gene TRBJ1-1, with TRBD1 identical over 7 bases. The CDR3 runs to 16 residues. With 4 bases clipped from V and 2 bases from J, the junction kept 10 bases outside the gene matches. The germline CDR1 and CDR2 sequences are SEHNR and FQNEAQ (reference sequence). CDR3 loop: CASSSSPGDRNTEAFF. CDR3 bases: TGTGCCAGCAGCTCCTCCCCCGGGGACAGAAACACTGAAGCTTTCTTT.

This chain joins TRBV5-4 and TRBJ2-5; tentative D call: TRBD2 (6 bases). The CDR3 has 14 amino acids. From germline, CDR1 is SGHNT and CDR2 YYREEE (reference sequence). V was cut by 4 bases and J by 1 base, with 11 bases left in between. CDR3 loop: CASSPGGAQETQYF. The CDR3 DNA reads as TGTGCCAGCAGCCCGGGCGGGGCCCAAGAGACCCAGTACTTC. Full variable domain (missing parts from reference TRBV5-4 and TRBJ2-5): ETGVTQSPTHLIKTRGQQVTLRCSSQSGHNTVSWYQQALGQGPQFIFQYYREEENGRGNFPPRFSGLQFPNYSSELNVNALELDDSALYLCASSPGGAQETQYFGPGTRLLVL.

The rearrangement uses TRBV6-5 and TRBJ2-1; no reliable D call. Germline assignment: CDR1 MNHEY and CDR2 SVGAGI. Between the trimmed V and J ends, which lost 0 bases and 5 bases, there was a span of 2 bases. The CDR3 sequence is 12 residues long. The CDR3 coding sequence is TGTGCCAGCAGTTACTCTAACAATGAGCAGTTCTTC. Translation: CASSYSNNEQFF.

This clone appeared a single time. The chain joins TRBV5-1 to TRBJ2-5; 7 positions match TRBD1. Losses at the gene ends were 3 bases for V and 3 bases for J; bases not matched to a gene: 2. Germline V CDR1 and CDR2: SGHRS, YFSETQ. The CDR3 has 13 amino acids. CDR3 nucleotides: TGCGCCAGCAGCTGGCAGGGGGAAGAGACCCAGTACTTC. Its protein product is CASSWQGEETQYF.

This sequence joins TRBV19 and TRBJ2-2; D may be TRBD2 (5 bases). Trimming removed 11 bases from V and 1 base from J, with 5 bases in between. CDR1 LNHDA and CDR2 SQIVND come from the germline V gene (reference sequence). The CDR3 is 11 residues long. CDR3 nucleotides: TGTGCCGGAGGGAACACCGGGGAGCTGTTTTTT. Its protein product is CAGGNTGELFF. Based on the CDR3 plus reference TRBV19 and TRBJ2-2, the full variable domain is DGGITQSPKYLFRKEGQNVTLSCEQNLNHDAMYWYRQDPGQGLRLIYYSQIVNDFQKGDIAEGYSVSREKKESFPLTVTSAQKNPTAFYLCAGGNTGELFFGEGSRLTVL.

J is TRBJ2-5 and V is TRBV18; the match to TRBD1 covers 7 bases. Germline CDR1 KGHSH, CDR2 LQKENI. V was pared by 1 base and J by 2 bases, with 4 bases of the junction left unmatched. This CDR3 is 15 amino acids long. In nucleotides, the CDR3 is TGTGCCAGCTCACCACAGGGGGCCTCACAAGAGACCCAGTACTTC. Its protein is CASSPQGASQETQYF.

This clone came up once. The chain joins TRBV9 to TRBJ2-2; 11 bases fit TRBD2. Germline CDR1 reads SGDLS; CDR2 reads YYNGEE. V shed 3 bases, J shed 5 bases, and the junction held 12 bases outside the gene matches. CDR3 size: 18 residues. The CDR3 protein is CASSAGTSGPISTGELFF. The CDR3 DNA sequence: TGTGCCAGCAGCGCCGGGACTAGCGGACCGATAAGTACCGGGGAGCTGTTTTTT.

This chain connects TRBV5-1 to TRBJ1-2; TRBD1 matches at 9 bases. The CDR3 loop spans 14 amino acids. Germline lookup yields CDR1 SGHRS and CDR2 YFSETQ. After removal of 4 bases from V and 4 bases from J, the junction contained 5 bases not matched to a gene. As DNA, the CDR3 is TGCGCCAGCAGCGGGACAGGGTTGGGCTATGGCTACACCTTC. Amino acid sequence: CASSGTGLGYGYTF.

CDR3 sequence: CASSVEVANTEAFF. The CDR3 region has the DNA TGTGCCAGCAGCGTAGAGGTAGCCAACACTGAAGCTTTCTTT. The rearrangement links TRBV9 to TRBJ1-1; the D is unclear. Germline V gene data show CDR1 as SGDLS and CDR2 as YYNGEE. CDR3 size: 14 residues. Trimming took 0 bases from V and 2 from J, leaving 8 bases between them.

This sequence joins TRBV7-2 and TRBJ2-2; no firm D call. Germline CDR1 SGHTA, CDR2 FQGNSA. Trimming left V 3 bases short and J 1 base short, with 3 bases between. This CDR3 contains 13 residues. The CDR3 DNA follows: TGTGCCAGCAGCTTTCGGAACACCGGGGAGCTGTTTTTT. Translating gives CASSFRNTGELFF.

The rearrangement joins TRBV28 to TRBJ1-2; 8 bases fit TRBD1. V lost 6 bases and J lost 8; bases outside the gene matches: 11. The CDR3 is 14 residues long. Germline CDR1 and CDR2: MDHEN and SYDVKM. The CDR3 protein is CASSVFRGREGYTF. The CDR3 nucleotides read TGTGCCAGCAGCGTCTTCAGGGGGCGAGAGGGCTACACCTTC.